These 14 T cell receptor beta chains were sequenced from one sample in a study of early T cells in non-severe SARS-CoV-2 infection. TCRdb redid the calling of the 5' RACE reads with MiXCR, one entry per CDR3 protein. The table shows 90,000 to 130,000 distinct CDR3 sequences, with about an eighth occurring only once. Sequenced material: whole blood. These TCRs come from an adult who was a healthcare worker with PCR-confirmed SARS-CoV-2 infection or an uninfected control (not recorded which).

In its sample, this clonotype was seen a few times. J is TRBJ1-1 and V is TRBV5-1, with TRBD1 matching 7 bases. The germline V gene encodes CDR1 SGHRS and CDR2 YFSETQ. V trimming: 5 bases; J trimming: 0 bases; junction bases outside the gene matches: 10. The CDR3 is 16 amino acids. CDR3 residues: CASSFEGAVMNTEAFF. CDR3 bases: TGCGCCAGCAGTTTTGAGGGGGCTGTGATGAACACTGAAGCTTTCTTT. Full variable domain (outside the CDR3, taken from reference TRBV5-1 and TRBJ1-1): KAGVTQTPRYLIKTRGQQVTLSCSPISGHRSVSWYQQTPGQGLQFLFEYFSETQRNKGNFPGRFSGRQFSNSRSEMNVSTLELGDSALYLCASSFEGAVMNTEAFFGQGTRLTVV.

The chain is built from TRBV20-1 and TRBJ2-3; 9 nucleotides line up with TRBD2. CDR3 length equals 16 residues. From germline, CDR1 is DFQATT and CDR2 SNEGSKA (reference sequence). After removal of 6 bases from V and 3 bases from J, the junction contained 13 bases not matched to a gene. CDR3 sequence: CSANPRLAGRTDTQYF. CDR3 nucleotide sequence: TGCAGTGCAAACCCGAGGCTAGCGGGGAGGACAGATACGCAGTATTTT.

This rearrangement joins TRBV6-6 to TRBJ1-5, with no clear D. The length of the CDR3 is 13 residues. Germline V gives CDR1 MNHNY, CDR2 SVGAGI (reference sequence). Deletions cut 7 bases from V and 7 bases from J, with 14 bases between. CDR3 protein: CASTLNSWQPQHF. CDR3 sequence (DNA): TGTGCCAGCACCCTGAACTCTTGGCAGCCCCAGCATTTT.

The CDR3 loop reads CASSLGPRAETQYF. The CDR3 DNA follows: TGTGCCAGCAGCTTGGGGCCGAGGGCGGAGACCCAGTACTTC. The chain joins TRBV5-4 to TRBJ2-5; possibly TRBD2 for D (5 bases). The length of the CDR3 is 14 residues. Germline CDR1 SGHNT, CDR2 YYREEE (reference sequence). The ends were cut back, 0 bases at V and 5 bases at J, with 11 bases in the middle.

This clonotype was seen a handful of times. CDR3 amino acids: CASSLRPRDGYTF. In nucleotides, the CDR3 is TGTGCCAGCAGCCTCCGGCCACGCGATGGCTACACCTTC. V gene TRBV7-3 combines with J gene TRBJ1-2, with D uncertain. This CDR3 contains 13 residues. Germline V gene data show CDR1 as SGHTA and CDR2 as FQGTGA. Trimming took 5 bases from V and 6 from J, leaving 13 bases between them.

Ten or more counts support this clonotype. This chain uses TRBV5-4 with TRBJ2-3; 7 positions match TRBD2. CDR3 length: 11 residues. CDR1 and CDR2 (germline): SGHNT, YYREEE (reference sequence). V trimming: 6 bases; J trimming: 11 bases; junction bases outside the gene matches: 6. CDR3 amino acids: CASIEAGKQYF. DNA of the CDR3: TGTGCCAGCATCGAAGCGGGGAAGCAGTATTTT.

The chain uses TRBV24-1 and TRBJ1-1, with 9 bases identical to TRBD1. Germline trimming cut 4 bases from V and 5 bases from J; bases unmatched to any gene: 1. Germline values: CDR1 KGHDR, CDR2 SFDVKD. CDR3 length equals 13 residues. This chain's CDR3 is CATSEDRGTEAFF. DNA for the CDR3: TGTGCCACCAGTGAGGACAGGGGAACTGAAGCTTTCTTT.

This clonotype has a handful of counts. The chain links TRBV7-2 to TRBJ2-7, with D tentatively TRBD1 (5 bases). This CDR3 region has 15 residues. Deletions cut 5 bases from V and 2 bases from J, with 16 bases between. Looked up from germline, CDR1 is SGHTA and CDR2 is FQGNSA. The CDR3 DNA follows: TGTGCCAGCAGCCAGAGGAATACAGGTCCCTACGAGCAGTACTTC. Its translation: CASSQRNTGPYEQYF.

This clonotype was counted only a few times. The rearrangement uses TRBV11-1 and TRBJ2-2; 8 bases map to TRBD1. The germline CDR1 and CDR2 sequences are SGHAT and FQDESV (reference sequence). CDR3 size: 15 residues. Trimming at V came to 5 bases and at J to 5 bases, leaving 7 bases not matched to a gene. The CDR3 loop reads CASSGQGLLTGELFF. CDR3 coding DNA: TGTGCCAGCAGCGGACAGGGCCTGCTGACCGGGGAGCTGTTTTTT. The full variable domain, with the rest looked up from reference TRBV11-1 and TRBJ2-2, is EAEVAQSPRYKITEKSQAVAFWCDPISGHATLYWYRQILGQGPELLVQFQDESVVDDSQLPKDRFSAERLKGVDSTLKIQPAELGDSAMYLCASSGQGLLTGELFFGEGSRLTVL.

The gene calls are TRBV29-1 and TRBJ2-7, with D possibly matching TRBD1 (6 bases). Germline-derived CDR1 and CDR2 are SQVTM and ANQGSEA. The CDR3 extends over 11 amino acids. V was trimmed by 2 bases and J by 7 bases, leaving 9 bases between them. The CDR3 nucleotides are TGCAGCGTTGAAAGGGGGAATGAGCAGTACTTC. Translated: CSVERGNEQYF.

This clonotype was recorded a few times. This chain joins TRBV2 and TRBJ2-7; D could derive from TRBD1 or TRBD2 (5 bases each). The germline CDR1 and CDR2 sequences are SNHLY and FYNNEI. The CDR3 contains 15 residues. The V and J ends lost 5 bases and 3 bases respectively, with 17 bases between them. The DNA for the CDR3 is TGTGCCAGCAGTCCCTTCCAGGGAGCTGGCTACGAGCAGTACTTC. It is translated as CASSPFQGAGYEQYF.

This chain uses TRBV29-1 with TRBJ2-7, with 7 nucleotides matching TRBD2. J was trimmed by 1 base and V by 7 bases; bases with no gene match: 4. The CDR3 is 12 residues long. CDR1 SQVTM and CDR2 ANQGSEA come from the germline V gene. Here the CDR3 reads CSAGAGSYEQYF. The CDR3 region has the DNA TGCAGCGCCGGAGCGGGGTCCTACGAGCAGTACTTC.

This clonotype was seen a handful of times. Here the CDR3 reads CASDDHIRLAGGMDTQYF. The CDR3 nucleotides are TGTGCCAGTGACGACCACATCCGACTAGCGGGAGGGATGGATACGCAGTATTTT. The V call is TRBV19, the J call TRBJ2-3, with 14 bases that match TRBD2. Losses at the gene ends were 8 bases for V and 6 bases for J; bases not matched to a gene: 16. Per germline, CDR1 LNHDA and CDR2 SQIVND (reference sequence). This CDR3 is built from 18 residues. The full variable domain, with the rest looked up from reference TRBV19 and TRBJ2-3, is DGGITQSPKYLFRKEGQNVTLSCEQNLNHDAMYWYRQDPGQGLRLIYYSQIVNDFQKGDIAEGYSVSREKKESFPLTVTSAQKNPTAFYLCASDDHIRLAGGMDTQYFGPGTRLTVL.

There are many counts of this clonotype. The gene calls are TRBV28 and TRBJ1-5; possibly TRBD1 for D (6 bases). Germline V gives CDR1 MDHEN, CDR2 SYDVKM. This CDR3 spans 17 amino acids. V was cut by 1 base and J by 0 bases, with 13 bases left in between. Here the CDR3 reads CASSLLVPGDSNQPQHF. The CDR3 DNA is TGTGCCAGCAGTTTATTAGTCCCAGGGGATAGCAATCAGCCCCAGCATTTT.